The 24 T cell receptor beta chains below come from one sample, sequenced in a study of T cells in Graves' hyperthyroidism and ophthalmopathy. The source material, RNA transcripts, was used to amplify TCR beta CDR3 regions. Researchers ran a first-round RT-PCR on the TCR CDR3 using the HTBI primer set. From the multiplex PCR reads, TCRdb called clonotypes with MiXCR, one entry per CDR3 protein. Here the sample spans about 580,000 distinct CDR3 sequences, about 43% being singletons. The sequencing sample was made of peripheral blood or thyroid tissue (not recorded which). These receptor sequences come from a woman under 30 with Graves' hyperthyroidism.

This clonotype has a single count. A much larger clone lies a single base off, so this may be a read error. The chain joins TRBV20-1 to TRBJ2-2; 7 bases are a match to TRBD2. CDR3 length equals 17 residues. Per the germline V gene, CDR1 is DFQATT and CDR2 is SNEGSKA (reference sequence). The CDR3 loop is CSARDLYGRNNTGELLF. CDR3 nucleotides: TGCAGTGCTAGAGATCTGTACGGGAGGAACAACACCGGGGAGCTGCTTTTT.

The chain combines TRBV2 with TRBJ1-4, with 7 bases identical to TRBD1. V dropped 9 bases and J dropped 8; count of bases not matched to a gene: 3. Germline CDR1 is SNHLY and CDR2 is FYNNEI. The CDR3 extends over 11 amino acids. CDR3 region: CARGTDEKLFF. The CDR3 DNA reads as TGTGCCAGGGGGACAGACGAAAAACTGTTTTTT.

This clonotype was detected only a few times. The V call is TRBV3-2, the J call TRBJ1-1; the listed D gene, TRBD1, was not tested against the DNA. TRBV3-2 is a recognized pseudogene. The CDR3 is made up of 13 amino acids. The CDR3 DNA reads TGTGCCAGCCGCTGTTGGGGCCAAACTGAAGCTTTCTTT. Translating gives CASRCWGQTEAFF.

The gene calls are TRBV2 and TRBJ2-7; maybe TRBD1 (6 bases). The germline V gene encodes CDR1 SNHLY and CDR2 FYNNEI. V was shortened by 5 bases and J by 0 bases, with 17 bases between the two germline ends. The CDR3 is 16 residues long. The CDR3 nucleotides are TGTGCCAGCAGTCCTAGGGGGAATCTTCGCTCCTACGAGCAGTACTTC. Its translation: CASSPRGNLRSYEQYF.

This clonotype has at least ten counts. This chain uses TRBV4-2 with TRBJ2-5; 11 positions agree with TRBD2. The CDR3 runs 17 residues. Germline V CDR1 and CDR2: LGHNA, YNFKEQ. V lost 1 base to trimming and J lost 5 bases; unmatched junction nucleotides: 9. CDR3 amino acids: CASSQALLAGDDETQYF. CDR3 DNA: TGTGCCAGCAGCCAAGCCCTACTAGCGGGAGATGACGAGACCCAGTACTTC.

This rearrangement joins TRBV5-1 to TRBJ1-4, with a possible D match to TRBD1 (5 bases). The CDR3 runs 16 residues. Trimming removed 5 bases at V and 7 bases at J, with 21 bases between. Looked up from germline, CDR1 is SGHRS and CDR2 is YFSETQ. The CDR3 region is CASRLTSGTGGEKLFF. DNA for the CDR3: TGCGCCAGCAGGCTGACTAGCGGGACCGGGGGTGAAAAACTGTTTTTT.

This clonotype was found many times. This chain connects TRBV29-1 to TRBJ1-1; 7 nucleotides match TRBD1. V lost 5 bases, J lost 0 bases, and 3 bases stayed unmatched. Looked up from germline, CDR1 is SQVTM and CDR2 is ANQGSEA. The CDR3 consists of 13 residues. CDR3 DNA sequence: TGCAGCGTTTGGACAGGTATGAACACTGAAGCTTTCTTT. It translates to CSVWTGMNTEAFF.

The V and J genes are TRBV2 and TRBJ2-3; 12 bases line up with TRBD2. This CDR3 has 15 residues. Germline V gene data show CDR1 as SNHLY and CDR2 as FYNNEI. The junction had 7 bases not matched to a gene; V was cut back by 8 bases and J by 4 bases. The CDR3 DNA reads as TGTGCCAGCGGACCGACTAGCGGGAGTCCAGATACGCAGTATTTT. It specifies CASGPTSGSPDTQYF.

This clonotype has only a few counts. The chain employs TRBV30 and TRBJ2-7; TRBD1 is a possible D gene (6 bases). Trimming shortened V by 5 bases and J by 7 bases, and 18 bases separated the two germline ends. Looked up from germline, CDR1 is GTSNPN and CDR2 is SVGIG (reference sequence). The CDR3 is made up of 13 amino acids. This chain's CDR3 is CAWCGAGVGEQYF. The CDR3 DNA reads TGTGCCTGGTGTGGCGCAGGGGTTGGGGAGCAGTACTTC.

This rearrangement joins TRBV29-1 to TRBJ2-7; possibly TRBD1 for D (5 bases). V lost 2 bases to trimming and J lost 0 bases, with 8 bases between them. Germline CDR1 reads SQVTM; CDR2 reads ANQGSEA. The CDR3 runs to 13 residues. The CDR3 sequence: CSVELDSSYEQYF. CDR3 DNA: TGCAGCGTTGAACTTGACAGCTCCTACGAGCAGTACTTC.

V is TRBV2 and J is TRBJ2-3, with 14 nucleotides matching TRBD2. V was clipped by 6 bases and J by 6 bases; unmatched bases: 11. The CDR3 spans 17 residues. Germline CDR1 is SNHLY and CDR2 is FYNNEI. This CDR3 is CASRAKGLAGVRDTQYF. The CDR3 bases are TGTGCCAGCAGAGCAAAGGGACTAGCGGGAGTACGTGATACGCAGTATTTT.

The J gene is TRBJ2-6, the V gene TRBV19; a possible D gene is TRBD1 (6 bases). The CDR3 is 15 amino acids. Trimming cost V 4 bases and J 0 bases, with 7 bases left between them. The germline V gene has CDR1 LNHDA and CDR2 SQIVND (reference sequence). The CDR3 sequence: CASSTGDSGANVLTF. The CDR3, as DNA: TGTGCCAGTAGTACAGGGGACTCTGGGGCCAACGTCCTGACTTTC.

This chain joins TRBV19 and TRBJ2-7; TRBD1 aligns across 7 bases. Germline V gene sequence: CDR1 LNHDA, CDR2 SQIVND (reference sequence). The CDR3 contains 14 residues. The V gene end was trimmed by 7 bases and the J gene end by 4 bases; junction bases not matched to a gene: 10. CDR3 loop: CASKGDRESYEQYF. The DNA of the CDR3 is TGTGCCAGTAAGGGAGACAGGGAAAGTTACGAGCAGTACTTC.

This chain uses TRBV11-2 with TRBJ2-7, with TRBD2 matching 7 bases. J lost 7 bases, V lost 5 bases, and 14 bases had no gene match. This CDR3 is 15 amino acids long. CDR1 SGHAT and CDR2 FQNNGV come from the germline V gene. For the CDR3, the DNA is TGTGCCAGCAGCCAGGCGGCCGGGGGGACCTTGGAGCAGTACTTC. Amino acid sequence: CASSQAAGGTLEQYF.

The J gene is TRBJ1-2, the V gene TRBV5-1; D ambiguous. The CDR3 loop spans 12 amino acids. CDR1 SGHRS and CDR2 YFSETQ come from the germline V gene. Trimming stripped 2 bases from V and 8 bases from J, with 10 bases between. The CDR3 DNA sequence: TGCGCCAGCAGCTTAGACGCAGTCGGCTACACCTTC. Translated, it gives CASSLDAVGYTF.

With regard to this clonotype: Being one base from a much bigger clone, this may be a read error. This rearrangement joins TRBV4-2 to TRBJ1-3, with D hard to call. CDR3 length: 14 amino acids. Per germline, CDR1 LGHNA and CDR2 YNFKEQ. The CDR3 reads CAGSQADSGNTIYF. CDR3 DNA sequence: TGTGCCGGCAGCCAAGCGGACTCTGGAAACACCATATATTTT.

This clonotype was counted ten times or more. The V gene is TRBV20-1, the J gene TRBJ1-6, with unresolved D. This CDR3 spans 15 amino acids. Looked up from germline, CDR1 is DFQATT and CDR2 is SNEGSKA (reference sequence). V was pared by 0 bases and J by 9 bases, with 15 bases between. The CDR3 DNA reads TGCAGTGCTAGAGATAGTGGGCTCGGCGGTTCACCCCTCCACTTT. Translation gives CSARDSGLGGSPLHF.

This clonotype was seen repeatedly, ten times or more. V usage is TRBV4-2 and J usage is TRBJ2-5; D is perhaps TRBD1 or TRBD2 (5 bases each). The CDR3 spans 14 residues. V was clipped by 6 bases and J by 0 bases, with 11 bases between them. Germline assignment: CDR1 LGHNA and CDR2 YNFKEQ. CDR3 residues: CASSQMGDQETQYF. The CDR3 coding sequence is TGTGCCAGCAGTCAAATGGGGGACCAAGAGACCCAGTACTTC.

This clonotype has just a few counts. V gene TRBV24-1 combines with J gene TRBJ2-2, with a possible D match to TRBD1 (5 bases). This CDR3 contains 15 residues. The V and J ends lost 11 bases and 0 bases respectively, with 15 bases between them. The germline CDR1 and CDR2 sequences are KGHDR and SFDVKD. For the CDR3, the DNA is TGTGCCAGCTCACCGACAGACACGAACACCGGGGAGCTGTTTTTT. This sequence encodes CASSPTDTNTGELFF.

This clonotype was detected many times. The V gene is TRBV5-5, the J gene TRBJ1-2, with TRBD1 identical over 8 bases. Germline CDR1 reads SGHKS; CDR2 reads YYEKEE (reference sequence). Losses at the gene ends were 2 bases for V and 8 bases for J; bases not matched to a gene: 8. The CDR3 has 14 residues. The CDR3, as DNA: TGTGCCAGCAGCTTTTGGACAGGGTTCGGAGGCTACACCTTC. Its translation is CASSFWTGFGGYTF.

The chain employs TRBV10-1 and TRBJ2-7, with 11 bases identical to TRBD2. CDR3 size: 16 residues. The V gene end was trimmed by 3 bases and the J gene end by 3 bases; junction bases not matched to a gene: 7. Germline V CDR1 and CDR2: WNHNN, SYGVQD (reference sequence). The DNA of the CDR3 is TGCGCCAGCAGTGATCGACTAGCGGGACAGGGCTACGAGCAGTACTTC. Translated: CASSDRLAGQGYEQYF.

The J gene is TRBJ2-7, the V gene TRBV2; D is possibly TRBD2 (7 bases). Germline CDR1 reads SNHLY; CDR2 reads FYNNEI. This CDR3 contains 13 residues. V lost 8 bases, J lost 2 bases, and 13 bases lay in between. The DNA of the CDR3 is TGTGCCAGCTTAGAGGGGGGGGCCTACGAGCAGTACTTC. As protein: CASLEGGAYEQYF. Full variable domain (remainder filled in from reference TRBV2 and TRBJ2-7): EPEVTQTPSHQVTQMGQEVILRCVPISNHLYFYWYRQILGQKVEFLVSFYNNEISEKSEIFDDQFSVERPDGSNFTLKIRSTKLEDSAMYFCASLEGGAYEQYFGPGTRLTVT.

J is TRBJ2-1 and V is TRBV5-1; D ambiguous. The CDR3 covers 13 residues. Germline loops: CDR1 SGHRS, CDR2 YFSETQ. Deletions cut 0 bases from V and 8 bases from J, with 9 bases between. The DNA for the CDR3 is TGCGCCAGCAGCTTGGAGGGTAACGATGAGCAGTTCTTC. Encoded protein: CASSLEGNDEQFF.

The V gene is TRBV2, the J gene TRBJ1-1; 7 bases align to TRBD1. The CDR3 is made up of 12 amino acids. V was clipped by 11 bases and J by 3 bases; unmatched bases: 6. Germline V gene lookup returns CDR1 SNHLY and CDR2 FYNNEI. The CDR3 DNA reads as TGTGCCGGTCGACAGGGCTACACTGAAGCTTTCTTT. This codes for CAGRQGYTEAFF.